This TCR beta chain emerged from a study of blood T cells in healthy people across ages. With V trimmed by 0 bases and J by 3 bases, 14 bases remained unmatched. CDR1 and CDR2 from the germline V gene are SEHNR and FQNEAQ (reference sequence). CDR3 length equals 19 residues. Next came a second PCR, run for about 7 to 12 cycles, which used a sample-barcoded 5' primer along with a J-beta primer mix. TCRdb analysed the 5' RACE reads with MiXCR anew, one entry per CDR3 protein. The data contain around 940,000 distinct CDR3 sequences, 51% of them singletons. The origin of this receptor is a woman aged 60-75 years in good health. Material: blood. The rearrangement links TRBV7-9 to TRBJ2-1, with 7 positions matching TRBD1. CDR3 amino acids: CASSLALVLKGAIYNEQFF. The DNA of the CDR3 is TGTGCCAGCAGCTTAGCCCTGGTCTTGAAGGGGGCGATCTACAATGAGCAGTTCTTC.